This is a list of T cell receptor beta chains from one sample in a study of cytomegalovirus exposure and HLA in healthy donors. TCRdb keeps only in-frame clones here, not all; method: immunoSEQ multiplex PCR. The table shows fewer than 70,000 clones, with 83% occurring only once. The specimen sequenced was PBMCs. Receptors originate from a human donor in good health. The CDR3 runs from the conserved cysteine through the conserved F or W. The order of the fields is V gene, CDR3 protein.

>TRBV9
CASSSTTGTRLNTGELFF
>TRBV4-1
CASSQGQYNTEAFF
>TRBV29-1
CSVVGQAYETEAFF
>TRBV7-9
CSSSRGGGNQPQHF
>TRBV7-2
CASSSEPSRGDEQFF
>TRBV19
CASSIGRGQGYGYTF
>TRBV15
CATSRGGTGDGNTIYF
>TRBV10-3
CAISDGTEHETQYF
>TRBV19
CASSIDGQGGQETQYF
>TRBV7-3
CASSFQGYNEQFF
>TRBV28
CATGQPNQPQHF